One TCR beta chain is described in this entry. V dropped 2 bases and J dropped 3 bases, with 9 bases sitting between them. The CDR3 extends over 14 amino acids. Germline values: CDR1 MNHEY, CDR2 SVGAGI. This entry is derived from a study of blood T cell repertoires in COVID-19. At the level of the study: Sites in the United States, Italy and Spain provided acute and convalescent COVID-19 samples.

Per the study methods: How many nucleated cells were present was estimated from reference gene primer amplification. The table came from immunoSEQ multiplex PCR; TCRdb's copy has only in-frame clones and leaves some out. D and trimming come from the DNA, and the V and J calls and clone size come from that table. The data contain roughly 79,000 clones, over 80% of them singletons. The chain uses TRBV6-5 and TRBJ2-3, with D possibly matching TRBD1 (6 bases). The source material was peripheral blood. The receptor was isolated from a woman in her 50s with acute or convalescent COVID-19. CDR3 loop: CASSYDQGTDTQYF. The DNA for the CDR3 is TGTGCCAGCAGTTACGATCAGGGGACAGATACGCAGTATTTT.